Following are 11 T cell receptor beta chains from one sample sequenced in a study of blood T cells in healthy people across ages. A second about 7 to 11 cycle PCR used barcoded and J-beta primers. TCRdb reanalysed the 5' RACE reads using MiXCR and keeps one entry per CDR3 protein. The sample lists hundreds of thousands of distinct CDR3 sequences, less than 25% occurring once. This sample was also put to use in a study of T cells of mothers and their children.

The sample consisted of blood. The receptors derive from a boy under 18 in good health.

This clonotype was detected only a few times. V gene TRBV7-8 combines with J gene TRBJ2-3, with TRBD2 matching 12 bases. The germline gives CDR1 SGHVS, CDR2 FQNEAQ. V shed 3 bases, J shed 3 bases, and the junction held 4 bases outside the gene matches. The CDR3 is 16 residues long. CDR3: CASSFGLAGMTDTQYF. CDR3 sequence (DNA): TGTGCCAGCAGCTTCGGACTAGCGGGGATGACAGATACGCAGTATTTT. The full variable domain, with the rest looked up from reference TRBV7-8 and TRBJ2-3, is GAGVSQSPRYKVAKRGQDVALRCDPISGHVSLFWYQQALGQGPEFLTYFQNEAQLDKSGLPSDRFFAERPEGSVSTLKIQRTQQEDSAVYLCASSFGLAGMTDTQYFGPGTRLTVL.

The V gene is TRBV5-1, the J gene TRBJ1-6; D is unclear. Trimming removed 3 bases at V and 0 bases at J, with 10 bases between. The CDR3 contains 16 residues. Germline lookup yields CDR1 SGHRS and CDR2 YFSETQ. CDR3 sequence: CASSSSGSSYNSPLHF. CDR3 nucleotides: TGCGCCAGCAGCTCTTCTGGGAGCTCCTATAATTCACCCCTCCACTTT.

The V gene is TRBV4-3, the J gene TRBJ1-2; possibly TRBD1 for D (6 bases). CDR1 LGHNA and CDR2 YSLEER come from the germline V gene. This CDR3 is built from 15 residues. Trimming removed 4 bases at V and 3 bases at J, with 15 bases between. CDR3 DNA: TGCGCCAGCAGCCCACAGATAGGGGGGGACTATGGCTACACCTTC. This encodes CASSPQIGGDYGYTF.

The chain recombines TRBV7-6 with TRBJ2-3, with D unclear. The germline gives CDR1 SGHVS, CDR2 FNYEAQ. This CDR3 is built from 17 residues. The ends were cut back, 2 bases at V and 4 bases at J, with 19 bases in the middle. The CDR3 protein is CASSLNSPYTIADTQYF. In nucleotides, the CDR3 is TGTGCCAGCAGCTTAAACTCCCCTTATACTATAGCAGATACGCAGTATTTT.

This clonotype was seen a handful of times. The chain employs TRBV29-1 and TRBJ2-1, with D possibly matching TRBD2 (5 bases). The CDR3 extends over 12 amino acids. Trimming removed 1 base from V and 12 bases from J, with 13 bases in between. Germline V gene lookup returns CDR1 SQVTM and CDR2 ANQGSEA. As DNA, the CDR3 is TGCAGCGTTGAAGGAAGCGGAGCAAGGCAGTTCTTC. Translating gives CSVEGSGARQFF.

This sequence joins TRBV7-8 and TRBJ1-2; 8 bases match TRBD1. Germline V lookup: CDR1 SGHVS, CDR2 FQNEAQ. Trimming removed 3 bases from V and 3 bases from J; junction bases left unmatched: 9. CDR3 length equals 16 residues. In nucleotides, the CDR3 is TGTGCCAGCAGCTTTAACGTGGCAGGGGGCGACTATGGCTACACCTTC. Translated: CASSFNVAGGDYGYTF.

This clonotype was found a few times. The rearrangement links TRBV20-1 to TRBJ1-1, with D maybe TRBD1 (6 bases). V lost 6 bases and J 4 bases, leaving 15 bases between the germline ends. CDR3 length: 13 residues. CDR1 is DFQATT and CDR2 is SNEGSKA in the germline V gene (reference sequence). In DNA form, the CDR3 reads TGCAGTGCGGAGGACAGAGGAAGCACTGAAGCTTTCTTT. Protein product: CSAEDRGSTEAFF.

This chain links TRBV21-1 with TRBJ1-5. TRBV21-1 is tagged as a pseudogene. The CDR3 contains 14 residues. The CDR3 region has the DNA TGTGCCAGCAGCACAAGACCGAGCAATCAGCCCCAGCATTTT. It encodes CASSTRPSNQPQHF.

In regard to this clonotype: A read error may produce the germline difference seen at one junction end. The chain couples TRBV7-9 to TRBJ1-1; no definite D call. Per the germline V gene, CDR1 is SEHNR and CDR2 is FQNEAQ (reference sequence). There are 13 residues in the CDR3. For the CDR3, the DNA is TGTGCCAGCCGCTTGGGTGGGGACACTGAAGCTTTCTTT. Protein product: CASRLGGDTEAFF. The whole variable domain, filled in from reference TRBV7-9 and TRBJ1-1, reads DTGVSQNPRHKITKRGQNVTFRCDPISEHNRLYWYRQTLGQGPEFLTYFQNEAQLEKSRLLSDRFSAERPKGSFSTLEIQRTEQGDSAMYLCASRLGGDTEAFFGQGTRLTVV.

The count of this clonotype is one. V gene TRBV7-2 combines with J gene TRBJ2-5; 15 bases map to TRBD2. The CDR3 is made up of 16 amino acids. Germline assignment: CDR1 SGHTA and CDR2 FQGNSA. The trim removed 6 bases at V and 5 bases at J, leaving 7 bases unmatched. The CDR3 loop reads CASRGLAGGPGETQYF. As DNA, the CDR3 is TGTGCCAGCAGAGGACTAGCGGGAGGGCCCGGGGAGACCCAGTACTTC.

This clonotype has just a few counts. This chain links TRBV5-1 with TRBJ1-5; tentatively, D is TRBD1 (5 bases). CDR1 is SGHRS and CDR2 is YFSETQ in the germline V gene. The CDR3 sequence is 15 residues long. V lost 0 bases to trimming and J lost 5 bases, with 12 bases between them. The CDR3 DNA follows: TGCGCCAGCAGCTTGGGCCAGGGCGGGTATCAGCCCCAGCATTTT. This translates into CASSLGQGGYQPQHF.